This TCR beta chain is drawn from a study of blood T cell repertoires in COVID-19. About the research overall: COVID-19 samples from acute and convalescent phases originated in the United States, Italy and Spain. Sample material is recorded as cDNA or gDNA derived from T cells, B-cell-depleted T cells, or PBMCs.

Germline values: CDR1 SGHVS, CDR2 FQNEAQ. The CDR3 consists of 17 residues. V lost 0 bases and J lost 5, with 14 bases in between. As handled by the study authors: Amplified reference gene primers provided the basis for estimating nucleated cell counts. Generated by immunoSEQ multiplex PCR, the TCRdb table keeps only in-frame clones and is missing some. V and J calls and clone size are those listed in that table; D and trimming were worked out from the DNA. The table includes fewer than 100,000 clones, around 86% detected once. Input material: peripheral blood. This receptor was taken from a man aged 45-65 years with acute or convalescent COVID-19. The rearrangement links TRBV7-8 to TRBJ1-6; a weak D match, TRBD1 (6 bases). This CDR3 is CASSLATGRVNNSPLHF. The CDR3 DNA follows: TGTGCCAGCAGCTTAGCTACAGGGCGGGTCAATAATTCACCCCTCCACTTT.